These T cell receptor beta chains were read from a single sample in a study of OX40 agonist ivuxolimab in advanced cancers. Using immunoSEQ multiplex PCR, the repertoire was profiled, and TCRdb retains in-frame clones only, with some absent. The sample records 35,000 to 45,000 clones, around 84% being singletons. The input for sequencing was CD4+ or CD8+ T cells sorted from blood, taken in a trial of the OX40 agonist ivuxolimab. The receptors shown here come from an adult with an advanced solid tumor such as melanoma, head and neck, liver or kidney cancer. Both conserved end residues are part of each CDR3. The order of the fields is J gene, clone size, V gene, CDR3 protein. Size values are once, few and many counts, or a class for expanded clones, and some rows have none.

>TRBJ1-2|NA|TRBV5-5
CASSRGFDGYTF
>TRBJ1-4|NA|TRBV19
CASRGTGPFEKLFF
>TRBJ2-7|NA|TRBV25-1
CASRDGSSYEQYF
>TRBJ1-1|NA|TRBV28
CASSLNGEAFF
>TRBJ1-2|NA|TRBV9
CASSVANGAYGYTF
>TRBJ1-3|NA|TRBV19
CASSIGGLGNTIYF
>TRBJ2-7|NA|TRBV18
CASSGGRSSYEQYF
>TRBJ2-2|once|TRBV19
CASSIRGGQVAAGELFF
>TRBJ2-7|NA|TRBV5-1
CASSLGQGNNEQYF
>TRBJ2-5|NA|TRBV6-6
CASSPPGGGETQYF
>TRBJ1-1|NA|TRBV19
CASSEQPFRMGTEAFF
>TRBJ2-1|NA|TRBV7-6
CASASSAGGMIEQFF
>TRBJ2-7|once|TRBV29-1
CSVEDPNRSSYEQYF
>TRBJ2-2|NA|TRBV28
CASSLRGNTGELFF
>TRBJ2-3|NA|TRBV5-6
CASSLGLAVTDTQYF
>TRBJ2-5|NA|TRBV10-3
CATGDRETQYF
>TRBJ2-3|NA|TRBV9
CASSVEADTQYF
>TRBJ1-5|NA|TRBV7-8
CASSSQGNQPQHF
>TRBJ1-2|NA|TRBV28
CASNDGANYGYTF
>TRBJ2-7|NA|TRBV4-1
CASSYFGGANEQYF
>TRBJ2-1|once|TRBV6-5
CASSYGTAGNEQFF
>TRBJ1-1|NA|TRBV7-3
CASSSGQGHTEAFF
>TRBJ2-7|once|TRBV7-3
CASSLDFTYEQYF
>TRBJ1-2|NA|TRBV11-3
CASNDDRVHGYTF
>TRBJ2-5|NA|TRBV11-1
CASSSGGGSGGTAETQYF
>TRBJ2-3|NA|TRBV9
CASSQGGDTQYF
>TRBJ2-2|few|TRBV4-3
CASSQAGTANTGELFF
>TRBJ2-3|NA|TRBV28
CASRRILDTQYF
>TRBJ1-1|NA|TRBV7-3
CASSSGPLGPNTEAFF
>TRBJ2-3|NA|TRBV30
CAWARAGGTDTQYF
>TRBJ1-1|few|TRBV9
CASSVEGGRMNTEAFF
>TRBJ2-3|NA|TRBV28
CASSSDRTGITTDTQYF
>TRBJ2-3|NA|TRBV6-1
CASSEFGDTQYF
>TRBJ1-2|few|TRBV6-5
CASRQGAGNGYTF
>TRBJ1-4|once|TRBV29-1
CSVGDRGGMVNEKLFF
>TRBJ2-1|NA|TRBV28
CASNRLAGLNEQFF
>TRBJ1-5|few|TRBV9
CASSVAGFGQPQHF
>TRBJ1-2|NA|TRBV14
CASSQGPEEYGYTF
>TRBJ2-2|NA|TRBV2
CASSGPSNTGELFF
>TRBJ2-7|NA|TRBV7-8
CASSLMGQSSYEQYF
>TRBJ1-2|NA|TRBV6-1
CASTYRGAGYGYTF
>TRBJ1-1|NA|TRBV7-6
CASSLGMNTEAFF
>TRBJ1-4|NA|TRBV4-1
CASSQVDLQGRTNEKLFF
>TRBJ2-3|NA|TRBV28
CASSFRDSGIDTQYF
>TRBJ2-5|NA|TRBV6-5
CASSYLGQAQETQYF
>TRBJ2-3|once|TRBV5-3
CARSPLPRANDSSTDTQYF
>TRBJ1-1|NA|TRBV2
CASSEAYRGPVAFF
>TRBJ1-5|NA|TRBV7-9
CASSLASAVEPQHF
>TRBJ2-5|NA|TRBV18
CASSPSTGARETQYF